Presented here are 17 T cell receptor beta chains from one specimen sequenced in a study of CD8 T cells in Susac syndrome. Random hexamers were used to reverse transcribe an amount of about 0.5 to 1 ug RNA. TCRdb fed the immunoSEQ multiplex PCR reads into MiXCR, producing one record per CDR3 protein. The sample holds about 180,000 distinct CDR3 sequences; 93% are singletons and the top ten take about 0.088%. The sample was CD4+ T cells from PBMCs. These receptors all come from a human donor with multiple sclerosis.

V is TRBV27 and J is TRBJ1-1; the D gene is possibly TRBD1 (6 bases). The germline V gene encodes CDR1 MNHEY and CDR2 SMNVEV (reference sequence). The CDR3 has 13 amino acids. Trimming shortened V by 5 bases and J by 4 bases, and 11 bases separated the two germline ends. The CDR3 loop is CASSHREATEAFF. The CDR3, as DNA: TGTGCCAGCAGTCACAGGGAGGCCACTGAAGCTTTCTTT.

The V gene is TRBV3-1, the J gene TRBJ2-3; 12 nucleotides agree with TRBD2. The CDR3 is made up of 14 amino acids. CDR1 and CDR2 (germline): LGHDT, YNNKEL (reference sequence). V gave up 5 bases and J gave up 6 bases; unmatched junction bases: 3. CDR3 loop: CASSSTSGGDTQYF. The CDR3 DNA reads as TGTGCCAGCAGCAGCACTAGCGGGGGGGATACGCAGTATTTT.

The CDR3 sequence: CASTQAWGGLVEQYF. CDR3 nucleotide sequence: TGTGCCAGCACTCAGGCTTGGGGGGGGCTGGTCGAGCAGTACTTC. The V gene is TRBV27, the J gene TRBJ2-7, with D possibly matching TRBD2 (7 bases). The CDR3 extends over 15 amino acids. The V gene's germline CDR1 is MNHEY and CDR2 SMNVEV (reference sequence). V lost 7 bases and J 6 bases, leaving 22 bases between the germline ends.

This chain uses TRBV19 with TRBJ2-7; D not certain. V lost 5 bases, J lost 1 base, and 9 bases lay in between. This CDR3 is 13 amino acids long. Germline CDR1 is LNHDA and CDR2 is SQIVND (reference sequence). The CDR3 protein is CASSRQSSYEQYF. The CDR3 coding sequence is TGTGCCAGTAGTCGTCAGAGTTCCTACGAGCAGTACTTC.

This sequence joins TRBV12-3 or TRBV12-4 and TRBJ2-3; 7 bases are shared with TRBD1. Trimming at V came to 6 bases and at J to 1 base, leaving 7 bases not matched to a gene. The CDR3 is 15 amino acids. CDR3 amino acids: CASSLTGAGTDTQYF. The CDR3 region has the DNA TGTGCCAGCAGCCTTACAGGGGCCGGCACAGATACGCAGTATTTT.

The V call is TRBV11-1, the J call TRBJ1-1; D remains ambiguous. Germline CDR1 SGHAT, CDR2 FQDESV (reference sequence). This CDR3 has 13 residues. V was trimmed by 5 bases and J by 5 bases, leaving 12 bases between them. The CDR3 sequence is CASSAQGGTEAFF. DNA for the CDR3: TGTGCCAGCAGCGCCCAAGGAGGGACTGAAGCTTTCTTT.

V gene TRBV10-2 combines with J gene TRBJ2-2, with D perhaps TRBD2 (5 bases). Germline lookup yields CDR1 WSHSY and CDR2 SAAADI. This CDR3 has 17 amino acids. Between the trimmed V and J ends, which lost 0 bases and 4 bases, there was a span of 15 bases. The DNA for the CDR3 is TGCGCCAGCAGTGAGTCGAGGGCCCGATGGGGCACCGGGGAGCTGTTTTTT. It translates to CASSESRARWGTGELFF.

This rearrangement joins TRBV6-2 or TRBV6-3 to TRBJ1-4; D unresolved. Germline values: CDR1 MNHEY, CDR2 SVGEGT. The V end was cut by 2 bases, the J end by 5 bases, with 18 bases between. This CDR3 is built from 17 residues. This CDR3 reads CASSYGYRRRSNEKLFF. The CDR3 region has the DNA TGTGCCAGCAGTTACGGATATCGGCGGAGGTCCAATGAAAAACTGTTTTTT.

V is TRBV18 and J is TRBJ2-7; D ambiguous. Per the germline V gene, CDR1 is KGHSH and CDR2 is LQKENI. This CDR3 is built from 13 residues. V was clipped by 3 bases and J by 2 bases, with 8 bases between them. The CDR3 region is CASSPGQTYEQYF. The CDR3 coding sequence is TGTGCCAGCTCACCGGGTCAGACCTACGAGCAGTACTTC.

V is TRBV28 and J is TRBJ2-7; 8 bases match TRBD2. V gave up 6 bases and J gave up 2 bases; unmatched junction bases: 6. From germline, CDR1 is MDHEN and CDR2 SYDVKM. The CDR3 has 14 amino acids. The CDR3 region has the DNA TGTGCCAGCAGGGTCGGGGGGGCCCCCTACGAGCAGTACTTC. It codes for CASRVGGAPYEQYF.

The CDR3 nucleotides are TGCAGCGTCCCGGGGGAGTCGGGTGGCTACACCTTC. It translates to CSVPGESGGYTF. The chain is built from TRBV29-1 and TRBJ1-2; maybe TRBD1 (5 bases). The CDR3 sequence is 12 residues long. Germline CDR1 is SQVTM and CDR2 is ANQGSEA. V shed 6 bases and J shed 7 bases, with 15 bases lying between them.

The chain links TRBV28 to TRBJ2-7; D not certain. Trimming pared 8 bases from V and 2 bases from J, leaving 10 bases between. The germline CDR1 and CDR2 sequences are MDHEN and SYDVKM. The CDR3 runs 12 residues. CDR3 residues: CASGYHTYEQYF. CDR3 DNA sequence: TGTGCCAGCGGTTACCACACCTACGAGCAGTACTTC.

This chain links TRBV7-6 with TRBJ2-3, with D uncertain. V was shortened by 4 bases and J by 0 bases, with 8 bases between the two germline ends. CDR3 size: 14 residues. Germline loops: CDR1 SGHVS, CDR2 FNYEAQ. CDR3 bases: TGTGCCAGCAGCTCCTACTCGAGCACAGATACGCAGTATTTT. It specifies CASSSYSSTDTQYF.

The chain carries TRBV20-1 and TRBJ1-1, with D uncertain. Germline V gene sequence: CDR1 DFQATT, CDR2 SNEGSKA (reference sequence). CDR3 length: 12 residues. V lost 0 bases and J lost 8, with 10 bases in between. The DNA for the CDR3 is TGCAGTGCTAGAGACAACACAGTCGAAGCTTTCTTT. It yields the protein CSARDNTVEAFF.

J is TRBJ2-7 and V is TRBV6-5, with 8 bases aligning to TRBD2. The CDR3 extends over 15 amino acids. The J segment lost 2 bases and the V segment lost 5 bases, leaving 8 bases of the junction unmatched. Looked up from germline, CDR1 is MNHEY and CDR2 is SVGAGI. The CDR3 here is CASSDRLAPTYEQYF. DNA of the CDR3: TGTGCCAGCAGTGACCGACTAGCGCCAACCTACGAGCAGTACTTC.

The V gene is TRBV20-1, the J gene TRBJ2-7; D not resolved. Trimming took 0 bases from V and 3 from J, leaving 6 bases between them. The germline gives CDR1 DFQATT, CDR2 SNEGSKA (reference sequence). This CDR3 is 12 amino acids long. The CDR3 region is CSAREQFYEQYF. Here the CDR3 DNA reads TGCAGTGCTAGAGAACAGTTCTACGAGCAGTACTTC.

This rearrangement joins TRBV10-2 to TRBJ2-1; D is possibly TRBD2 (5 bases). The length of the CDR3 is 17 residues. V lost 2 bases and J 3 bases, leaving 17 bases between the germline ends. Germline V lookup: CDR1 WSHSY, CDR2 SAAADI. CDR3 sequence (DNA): TGCGCCAGCAGTGAGGAGGTAAGCGGCCTTATCTACAATGAGCAGTTCTTC. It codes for CASSEEVSGLIYNEQFF.